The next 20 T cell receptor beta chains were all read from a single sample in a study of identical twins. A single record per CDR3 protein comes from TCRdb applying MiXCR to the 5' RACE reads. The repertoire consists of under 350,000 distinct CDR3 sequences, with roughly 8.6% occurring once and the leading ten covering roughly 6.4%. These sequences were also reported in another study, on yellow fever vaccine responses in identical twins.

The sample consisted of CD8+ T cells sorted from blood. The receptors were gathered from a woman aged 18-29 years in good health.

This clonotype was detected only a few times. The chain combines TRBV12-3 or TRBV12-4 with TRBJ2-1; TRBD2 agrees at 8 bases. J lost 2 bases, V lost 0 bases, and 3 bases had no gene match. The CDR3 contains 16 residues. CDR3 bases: TGTGCCAGCAGTTTAGCTCCTAGCGGGCCCTACAATGAGCAGTTCTTC. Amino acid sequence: CASSLAPSGPYNEQFF.

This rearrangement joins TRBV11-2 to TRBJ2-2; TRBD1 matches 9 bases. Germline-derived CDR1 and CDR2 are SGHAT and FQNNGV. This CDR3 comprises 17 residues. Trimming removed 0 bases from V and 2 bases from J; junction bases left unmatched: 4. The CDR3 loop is CASSLDLGQGNTGELFF. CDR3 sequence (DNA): TGTGCCAGCAGCTTAGATTTGGGACAGGGTAACACCGGGGAGCTGTTTTTT.

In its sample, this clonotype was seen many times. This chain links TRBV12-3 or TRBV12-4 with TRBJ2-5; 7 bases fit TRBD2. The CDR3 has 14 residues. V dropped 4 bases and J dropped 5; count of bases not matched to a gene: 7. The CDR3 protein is CASSYAGVQETQYF. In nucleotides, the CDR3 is TGTGCCAGCAGTTATGCGGGAGTACAGGAGACCCAGTACTTC.

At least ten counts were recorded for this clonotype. Written as DNA, the CDR3 is TGTGCCAGCAGCCTCTTGGTGGGACAGGTAACGTCCGATGAGCAGTTCTTC. Its translation: CASSLLVGQVTSDEQFF. The chain joins TRBV3-1 to TRBJ2-1, with TRBD1 matching 8 bases. Trimming at V came to 4 bases and at J to 8 bases, leaving 16 bases not matched to a gene. Germline lookup yields CDR1 LGHDT and CDR2 YNNKEL (reference sequence). The CDR3 contains 17 residues.

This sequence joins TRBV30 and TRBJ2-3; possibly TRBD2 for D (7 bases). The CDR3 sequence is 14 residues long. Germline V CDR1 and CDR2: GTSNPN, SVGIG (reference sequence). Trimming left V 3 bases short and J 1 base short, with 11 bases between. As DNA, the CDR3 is TGTGCCTGGAGCCGGGGGGCGGGCACAGATACGCAGTATTTT. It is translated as CAWSRGAGTDTQYF.

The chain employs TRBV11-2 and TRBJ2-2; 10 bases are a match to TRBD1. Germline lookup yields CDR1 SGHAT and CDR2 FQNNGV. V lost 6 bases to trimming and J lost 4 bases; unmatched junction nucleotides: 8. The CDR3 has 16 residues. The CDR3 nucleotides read TGTGCCAGCAGACCACCGGGACAGGGGCCCACCGGGGAGCTGTTTTTT. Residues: CASRPPGQGPTGELFF.

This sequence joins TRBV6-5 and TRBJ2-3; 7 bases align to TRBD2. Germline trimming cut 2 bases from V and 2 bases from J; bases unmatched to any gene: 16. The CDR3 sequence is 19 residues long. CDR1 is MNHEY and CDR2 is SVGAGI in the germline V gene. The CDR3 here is CASSYQPPSSGGPTDTQYF. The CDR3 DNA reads TGTGCCAGCAGTTACCAACCTCCTTCTTCGGGGGGACCCACAGATACGCAGTATTTT.

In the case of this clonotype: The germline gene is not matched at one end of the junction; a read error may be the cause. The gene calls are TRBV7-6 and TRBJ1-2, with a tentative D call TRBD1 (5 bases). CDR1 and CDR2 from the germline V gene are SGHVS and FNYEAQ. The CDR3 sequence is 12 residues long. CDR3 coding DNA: TGTGCCAGCAACTTAGAGGGGTATGGCTACACCTTC. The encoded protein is CASNLEGYGYTF.

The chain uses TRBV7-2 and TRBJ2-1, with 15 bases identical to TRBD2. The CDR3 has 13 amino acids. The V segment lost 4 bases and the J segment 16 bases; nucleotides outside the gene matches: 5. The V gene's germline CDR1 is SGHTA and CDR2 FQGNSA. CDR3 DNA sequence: TGTGCCAGCAGCTGGGGACTAGCGGGAGGAGAATTCTTC. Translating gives CASSWGLAGGEFF.

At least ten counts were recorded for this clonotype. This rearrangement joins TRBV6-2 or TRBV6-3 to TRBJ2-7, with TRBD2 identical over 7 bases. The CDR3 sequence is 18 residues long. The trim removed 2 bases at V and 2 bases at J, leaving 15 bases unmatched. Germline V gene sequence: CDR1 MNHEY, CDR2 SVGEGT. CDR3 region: CASSYDPFGGGYAYEQYF. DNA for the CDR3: TGTGCCAGCAGTTACGACCCCTTCGGCGGGGGTTACGCCTACGAGCAGTACTTC.

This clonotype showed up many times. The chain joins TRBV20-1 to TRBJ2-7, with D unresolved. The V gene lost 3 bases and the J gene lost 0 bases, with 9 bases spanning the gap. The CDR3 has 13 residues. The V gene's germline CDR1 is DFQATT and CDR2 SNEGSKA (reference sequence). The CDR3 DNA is TGCAGTGCTAGTCACCGGAGCTCCTACGAGCAGTACTTC. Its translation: CSASHRSSYEQYF.

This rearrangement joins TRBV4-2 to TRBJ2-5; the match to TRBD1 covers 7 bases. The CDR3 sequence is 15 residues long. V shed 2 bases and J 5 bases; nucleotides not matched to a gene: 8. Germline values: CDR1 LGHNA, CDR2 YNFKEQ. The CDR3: CASSQTPGTAETQYF. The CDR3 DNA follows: TGTGCCAGCAGCCAAACCCCCGGGACAGCGGAGACCCAGTACTTC.

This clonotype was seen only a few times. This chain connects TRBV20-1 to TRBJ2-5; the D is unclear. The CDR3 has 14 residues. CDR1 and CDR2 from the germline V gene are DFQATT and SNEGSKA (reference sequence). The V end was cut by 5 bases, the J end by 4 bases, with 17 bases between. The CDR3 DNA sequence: TGCAGTGCTCCCCAGTGGGCCTTAGGAGAGACCCAGTACTTC. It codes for CSAPQWALGETQYF.

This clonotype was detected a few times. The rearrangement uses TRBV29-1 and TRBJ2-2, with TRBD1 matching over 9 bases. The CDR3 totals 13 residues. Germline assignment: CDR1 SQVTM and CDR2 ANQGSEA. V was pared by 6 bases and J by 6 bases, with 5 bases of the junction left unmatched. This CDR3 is CSVDRTGAGELFF. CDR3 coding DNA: TGCAGCGTGGATAGGACAGGGGCCGGGGAGCTGTTTTTT.

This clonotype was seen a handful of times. The CDR3 DNA is TGCAGCGGCCGGGACAGCCACACAGATACGCAGTATTTT. This encodes CSGRDSHTDTQYF. The chain couples TRBV29-1 to TRBJ2-3; 7 bases are a match to TRBD1. CDR3 length equals 13 residues. Germline V gene sequence: CDR1 SQVTM, CDR2 ANQGSEA. Germline trimming cut 7 bases from V and 2 bases from J; bases unmatched to any gene: 6.

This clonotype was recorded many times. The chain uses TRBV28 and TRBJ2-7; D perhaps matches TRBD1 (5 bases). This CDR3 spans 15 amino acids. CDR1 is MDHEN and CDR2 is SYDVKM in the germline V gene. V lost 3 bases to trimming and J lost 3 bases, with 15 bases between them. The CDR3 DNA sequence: TGTGCCAGCAGTTTGATTCGTGACAGCTACTACGAGCAGTACTTC. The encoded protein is CASSLIRDSYYEQYF.

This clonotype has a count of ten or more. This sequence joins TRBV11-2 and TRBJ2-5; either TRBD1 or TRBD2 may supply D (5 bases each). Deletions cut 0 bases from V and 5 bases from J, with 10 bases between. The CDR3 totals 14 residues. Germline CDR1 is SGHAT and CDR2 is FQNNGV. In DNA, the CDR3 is TGTGCCAGCAGCTTAGATTGGGGGTATGAGACCCAGTACTTC. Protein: CASSLDWGYETQYF. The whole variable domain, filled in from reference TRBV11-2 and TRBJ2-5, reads EAGVAQSPRYKIIEKRQSVAFWCNPISGHATLYWYQQILGQGPKLLIQFQNNGVVDDSQLPKDRFSAERLKGVDSTLKIQPAKLEDSAVYLCASSLDWGYETQYFGPGTRLLVL.

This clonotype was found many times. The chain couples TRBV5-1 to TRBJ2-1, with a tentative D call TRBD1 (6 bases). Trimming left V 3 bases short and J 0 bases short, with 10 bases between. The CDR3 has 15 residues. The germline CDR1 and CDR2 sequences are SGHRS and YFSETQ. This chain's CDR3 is CASSSDSASYNEQFF. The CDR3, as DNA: TGCGCCAGCAGCTCGGACAGCGCCTCCTACAATGAGCAGTTCTTC.

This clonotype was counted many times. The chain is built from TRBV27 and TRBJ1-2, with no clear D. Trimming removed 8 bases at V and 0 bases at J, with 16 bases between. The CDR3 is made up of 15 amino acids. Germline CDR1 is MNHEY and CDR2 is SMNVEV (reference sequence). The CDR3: CASGSQLPTNYGYTF. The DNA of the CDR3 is TGTGCCAGCGGATCACAGCTGCCCACTAACTATGGCTACACCTTC.

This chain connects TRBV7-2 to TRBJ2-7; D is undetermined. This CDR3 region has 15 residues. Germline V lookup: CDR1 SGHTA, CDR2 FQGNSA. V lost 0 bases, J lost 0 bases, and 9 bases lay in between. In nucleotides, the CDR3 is TGTGCCAGCAGCTTAGCGATAGACGTCTCCTACGAGCAGTACTTC. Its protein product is CASSLAIDVSYEQYF.